This T cell receptor beta chain was sequenced during a study of molecular identifiers for immune sequencing clone quantification. Study-wide background: Replicate RNA from approximately 20,000 or 98,000 naive CD8 T cells formed five aliquots; four were sequenced.

General study points: Clones of above 20 RNA copies carried over 97% of effector molecules; in naive cells they carried under 1%.

Sorting was used to obtain naive CD8 T cells (CD8+CD4-CCR7+CD45RA+). Bulk libraries came from a prior protocol with listed TCR primers. TCRdb redid the calling of the PCR reads with MiXCR, one entry per CDR3 protein. The sample carries approximately 630,000 distinct CDR3 sequences, about 25% recorded once. This clonotype was counted ten times or more. Its antigen is not identified. The ends were cut back, 3 bases at V and 5 bases at J, with 2 bases in the middle. In germline, CDR1 is MDHEN, CDR2 SYDVKM. The length of the CDR3 is 10 residues. The genes are TRBV28 and TRBJ2-7; D not certain. Material: naive CD8+ T cells from blood, with Jurkat cell RNA spiked in. Sample subset: FACS-sorted CD8+CD4-CCR7+CD45RA+ naive T cells. This TCR was sampled from a human donor in good health. Some libraries in this study had Jurkat cell RNA spiked in. The CDR3 sequence is CASSFDEQYF. The CDR3 DNA reads TGTGCCAGCAGTTTTGACGAGCAGTACTTC.